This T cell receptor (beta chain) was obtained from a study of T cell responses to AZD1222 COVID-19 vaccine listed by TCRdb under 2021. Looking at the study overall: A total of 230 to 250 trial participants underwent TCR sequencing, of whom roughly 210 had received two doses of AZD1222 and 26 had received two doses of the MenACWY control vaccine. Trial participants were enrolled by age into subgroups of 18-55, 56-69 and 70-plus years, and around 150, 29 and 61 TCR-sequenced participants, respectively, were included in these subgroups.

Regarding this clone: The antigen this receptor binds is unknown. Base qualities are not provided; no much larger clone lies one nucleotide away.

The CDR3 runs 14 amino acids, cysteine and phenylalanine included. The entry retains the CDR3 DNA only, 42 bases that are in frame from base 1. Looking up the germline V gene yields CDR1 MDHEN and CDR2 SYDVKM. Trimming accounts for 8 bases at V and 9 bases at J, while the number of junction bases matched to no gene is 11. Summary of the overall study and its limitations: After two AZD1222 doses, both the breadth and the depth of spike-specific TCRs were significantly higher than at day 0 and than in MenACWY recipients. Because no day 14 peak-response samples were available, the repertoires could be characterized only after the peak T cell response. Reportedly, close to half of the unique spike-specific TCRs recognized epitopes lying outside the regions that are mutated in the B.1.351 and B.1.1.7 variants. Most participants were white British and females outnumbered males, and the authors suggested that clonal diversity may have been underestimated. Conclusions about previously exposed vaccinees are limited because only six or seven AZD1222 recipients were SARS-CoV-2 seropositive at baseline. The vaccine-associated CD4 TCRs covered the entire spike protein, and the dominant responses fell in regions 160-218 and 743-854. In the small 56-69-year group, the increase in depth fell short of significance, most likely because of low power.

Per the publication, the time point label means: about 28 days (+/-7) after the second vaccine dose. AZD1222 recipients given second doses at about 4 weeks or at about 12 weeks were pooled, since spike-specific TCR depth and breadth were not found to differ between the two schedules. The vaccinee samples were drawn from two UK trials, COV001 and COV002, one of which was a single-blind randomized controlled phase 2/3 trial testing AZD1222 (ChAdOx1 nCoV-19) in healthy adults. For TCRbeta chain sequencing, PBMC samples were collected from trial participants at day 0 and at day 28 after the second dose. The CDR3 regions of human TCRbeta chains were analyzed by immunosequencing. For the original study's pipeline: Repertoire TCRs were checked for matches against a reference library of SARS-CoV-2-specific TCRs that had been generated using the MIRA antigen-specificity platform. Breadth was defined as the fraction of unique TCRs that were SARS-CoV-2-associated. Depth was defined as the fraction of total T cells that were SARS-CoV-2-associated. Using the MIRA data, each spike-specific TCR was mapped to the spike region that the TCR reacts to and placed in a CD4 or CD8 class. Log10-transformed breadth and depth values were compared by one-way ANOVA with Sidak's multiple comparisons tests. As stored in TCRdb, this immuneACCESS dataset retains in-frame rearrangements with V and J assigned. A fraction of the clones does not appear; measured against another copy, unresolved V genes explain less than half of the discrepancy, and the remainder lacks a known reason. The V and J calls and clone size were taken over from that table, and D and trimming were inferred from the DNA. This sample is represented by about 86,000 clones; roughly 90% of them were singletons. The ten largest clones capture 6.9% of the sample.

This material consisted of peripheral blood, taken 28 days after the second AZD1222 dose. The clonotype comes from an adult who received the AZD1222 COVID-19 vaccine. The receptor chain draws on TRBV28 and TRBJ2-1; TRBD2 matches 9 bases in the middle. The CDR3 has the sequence CASGDRRGRVEQFF. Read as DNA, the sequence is TGTGCCAGCGGGGATAGGCGCGGGAGGGTTGAGCAGTTCTTC.